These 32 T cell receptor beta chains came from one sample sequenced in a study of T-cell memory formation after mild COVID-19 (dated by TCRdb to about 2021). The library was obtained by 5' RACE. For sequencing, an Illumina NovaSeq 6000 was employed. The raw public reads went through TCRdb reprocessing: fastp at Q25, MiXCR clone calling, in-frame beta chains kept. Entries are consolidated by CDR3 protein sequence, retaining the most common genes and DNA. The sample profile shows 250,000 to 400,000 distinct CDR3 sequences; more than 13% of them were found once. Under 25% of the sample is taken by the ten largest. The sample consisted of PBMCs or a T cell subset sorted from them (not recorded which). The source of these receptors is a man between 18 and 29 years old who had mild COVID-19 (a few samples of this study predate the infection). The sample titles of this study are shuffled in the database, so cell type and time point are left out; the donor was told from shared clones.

CDR3: CASSSRFGNTEAFF. The CDR3 nucleotides read TGCGCCAGCAGCTCTCGTTTCGGTAACACTGAAGCTTTCTTT. The J gene is TRBJ1-1, the V gene TRBV5-1; D is unclear. V lost 3 bases and J lost 2, with 11 bases in between. The CDR3 length is 14 residues. Germline CDR1 is SGHRS and CDR2 is YFSETQ.

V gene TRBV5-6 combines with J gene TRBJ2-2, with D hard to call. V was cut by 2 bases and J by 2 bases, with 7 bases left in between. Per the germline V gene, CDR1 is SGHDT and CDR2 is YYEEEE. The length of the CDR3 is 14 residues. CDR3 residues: CASSFGRNTGELFF. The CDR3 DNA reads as TGTGCCAGCAGCTTCGGACGTAACACCGGGGAGCTGTTTTTT.

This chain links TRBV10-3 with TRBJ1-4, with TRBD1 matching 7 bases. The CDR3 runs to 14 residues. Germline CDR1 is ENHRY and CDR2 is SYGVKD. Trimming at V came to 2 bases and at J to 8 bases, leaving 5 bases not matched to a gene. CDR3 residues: CAISEEGAPEKLFF. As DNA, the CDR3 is TGTGCCATCAGTGAGGAGGGGGCGCCGGAAAAACTGTTTTTT.

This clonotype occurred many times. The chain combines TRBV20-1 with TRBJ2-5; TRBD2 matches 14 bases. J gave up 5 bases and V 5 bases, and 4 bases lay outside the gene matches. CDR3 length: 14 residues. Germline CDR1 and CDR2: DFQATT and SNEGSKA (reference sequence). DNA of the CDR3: TGCAGTGCTGAGACTAGCGGGGGGGCGGAGACCCAGTACTTC. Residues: CSAETSGGAETQYF.

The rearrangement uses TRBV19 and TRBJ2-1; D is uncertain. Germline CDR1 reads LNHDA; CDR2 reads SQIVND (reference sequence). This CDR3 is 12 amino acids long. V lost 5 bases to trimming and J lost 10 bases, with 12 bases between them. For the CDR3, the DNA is TGTGCCAGTAGTCCCTTTTATGGCGAGCAGTTCTTC. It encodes CASSPFYGEQFF.

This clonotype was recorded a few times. DNA of the CDR3: TGTGCCAGCAGTGAAGGTTGGGAAAAACTGTTTTTT. Translation: CASSEGWEKLFF. The rearrangement links TRBV6-1 to TRBJ1-4, with D hard to call. This CDR3 spans 12 amino acids. Germline CDR1 and CDR2: MNHNS and SASEGT. V was clipped by 1 base and J by 8 bases, with 5 bases between them.

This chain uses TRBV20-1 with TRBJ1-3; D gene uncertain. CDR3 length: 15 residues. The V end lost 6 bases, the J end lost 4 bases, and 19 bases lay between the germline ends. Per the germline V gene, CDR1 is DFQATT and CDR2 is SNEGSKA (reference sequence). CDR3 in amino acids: CSASKPVGAGNTIYF. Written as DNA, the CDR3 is TGCAGTGCCTCGAAGCCAGTGGGAGCCGGAAACACCATATATTTT.

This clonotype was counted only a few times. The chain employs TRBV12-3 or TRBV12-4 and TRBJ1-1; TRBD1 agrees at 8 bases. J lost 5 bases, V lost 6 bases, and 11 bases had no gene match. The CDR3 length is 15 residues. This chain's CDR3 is CASSEYYRGITEAFF. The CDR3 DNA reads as TGTGCCAGCAGCGAATATTACAGGGGGATAACTGAAGCTTTCTTT.

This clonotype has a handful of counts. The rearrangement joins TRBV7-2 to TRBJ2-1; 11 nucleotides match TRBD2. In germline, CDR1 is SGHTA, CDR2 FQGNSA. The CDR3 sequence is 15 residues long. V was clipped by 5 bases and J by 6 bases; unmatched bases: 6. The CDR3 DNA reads TGTGCCAGCAGCGCCTTAGCGGGGGGGCTCAATGAGCAGTTCTTC. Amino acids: CASSALAGGLNEQFF.

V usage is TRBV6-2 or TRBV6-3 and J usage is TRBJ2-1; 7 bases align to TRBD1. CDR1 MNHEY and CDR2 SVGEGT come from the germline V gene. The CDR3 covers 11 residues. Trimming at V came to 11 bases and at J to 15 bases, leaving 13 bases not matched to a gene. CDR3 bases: TGTGCCCACGGTGTCGGGACAGTTTTGTTCTTC. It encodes CAHGVGTVLFF.

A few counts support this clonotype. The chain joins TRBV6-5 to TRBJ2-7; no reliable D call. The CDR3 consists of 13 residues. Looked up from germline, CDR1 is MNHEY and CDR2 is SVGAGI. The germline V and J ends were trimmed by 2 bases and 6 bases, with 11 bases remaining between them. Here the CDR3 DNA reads TGTGCCAGCAGTTACATGGGTCTTAGCGAGCAGTACTTC. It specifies CASSYMGLSEQYF.

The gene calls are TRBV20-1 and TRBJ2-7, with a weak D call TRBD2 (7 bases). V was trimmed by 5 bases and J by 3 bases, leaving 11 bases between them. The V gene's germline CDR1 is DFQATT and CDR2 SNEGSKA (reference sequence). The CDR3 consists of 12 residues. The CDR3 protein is CSAEGEGYEQYF. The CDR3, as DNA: TGCAGTGCTGAGGGGGAGGGCTACGAGCAGTACTTC.

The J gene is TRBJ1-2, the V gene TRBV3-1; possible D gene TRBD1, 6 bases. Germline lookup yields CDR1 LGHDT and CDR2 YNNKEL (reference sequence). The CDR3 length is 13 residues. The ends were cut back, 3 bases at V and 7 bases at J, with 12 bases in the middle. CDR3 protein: CASSHGGRLGYTF. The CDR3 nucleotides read TGTGCCAGCAGCCATGGGGGGCGTCTTGGCTACACCTTC.

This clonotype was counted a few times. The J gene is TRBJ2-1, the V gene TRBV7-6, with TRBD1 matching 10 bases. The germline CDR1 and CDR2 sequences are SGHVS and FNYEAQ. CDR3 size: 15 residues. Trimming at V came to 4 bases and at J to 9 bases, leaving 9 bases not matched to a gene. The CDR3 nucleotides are TGTGCCAGCAGCTCCACCGGGACAGGGGTCAGTGAGCAGTTCTTC. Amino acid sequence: CASSSTGTGVSEQFF.

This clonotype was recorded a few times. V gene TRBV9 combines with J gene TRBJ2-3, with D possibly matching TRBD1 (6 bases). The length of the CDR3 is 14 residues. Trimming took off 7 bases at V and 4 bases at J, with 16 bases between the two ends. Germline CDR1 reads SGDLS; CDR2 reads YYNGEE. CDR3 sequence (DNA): TGTGCCAGCCAGAAGGGGGTCAAAGCAGATACGCAGTATTTT. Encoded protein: CASQKGVKADTQYF.

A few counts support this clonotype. CDR3 amino acids: CASSSPVAGLSYNEQFF. The CDR3 DNA reads TGTGCCAGCAGTTCCCCCGTAGCGGGGTTATCCTACAATGAGCAGTTCTTC. This sequence joins TRBV6-2 or TRBV6-3 and TRBJ2-1; 8 positions match TRBD2. This CDR3 has 17 residues. CDR1 and CDR2 from the germline V gene are MNHEY and SVGEGT. V lost 4 bases to trimming and J lost 1 base; unmatched junction nucleotides: 9.

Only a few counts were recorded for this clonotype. Here the CDR3 DNA reads TGTGCCAGCAGCGCGACCCAGGGGGCCAAAAACATTCAGTACTTC. This translates into CASSATQGAKNIQYF. J is TRBJ2-4 and V is TRBV7-8, with D perhaps TRBD1 (6 bases). The CDR3 runs to 15 residues. Germline V gene lookup returns CDR1 SGHVS and CDR2 FQNEAQ. Trimming shortened V by 5 bases and J by 1 base, and 12 bases separated the two germline ends.

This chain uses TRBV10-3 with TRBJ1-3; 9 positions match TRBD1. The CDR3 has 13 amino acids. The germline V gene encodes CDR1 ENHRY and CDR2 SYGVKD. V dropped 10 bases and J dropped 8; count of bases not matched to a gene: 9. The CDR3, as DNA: TGTGCCACCCGCCGGGACAGGGCTGACACCATATATTTT. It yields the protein CATRRDRADTIYF.

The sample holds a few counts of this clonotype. The CDR3 DNA sequence: TGTGCCAGCAGCTGGAGATACGAGCAGTACTTC. Translated: CASSWRYEQYF. The V call is TRBV7-9, the J call TRBJ2-7; D not resolved. Trimming stripped 4 bases from V and 4 bases from J, with 5 bases between. Germline CDR1 and CDR2: SEHNR and FQNEAQ (reference sequence). The CDR3 runs to 11 residues.

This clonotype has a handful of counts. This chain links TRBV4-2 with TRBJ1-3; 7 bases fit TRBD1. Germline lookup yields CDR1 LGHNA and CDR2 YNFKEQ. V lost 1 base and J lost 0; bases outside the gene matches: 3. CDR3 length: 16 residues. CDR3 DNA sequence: TGTGCCAGCAGCCAAGCCGACAGGGCCTCTGGAAACACCATATATTTT. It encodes CASSQADRASGNTIYF.

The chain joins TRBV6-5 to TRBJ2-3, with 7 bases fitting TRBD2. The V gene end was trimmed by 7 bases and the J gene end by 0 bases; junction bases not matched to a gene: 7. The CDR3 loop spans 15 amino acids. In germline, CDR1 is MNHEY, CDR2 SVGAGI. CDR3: CASNPSGGSTDTQYF. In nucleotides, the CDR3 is TGTGCCAGCAACCCCTCCGGGGGGAGCACAGATACGCAGTATTTT.

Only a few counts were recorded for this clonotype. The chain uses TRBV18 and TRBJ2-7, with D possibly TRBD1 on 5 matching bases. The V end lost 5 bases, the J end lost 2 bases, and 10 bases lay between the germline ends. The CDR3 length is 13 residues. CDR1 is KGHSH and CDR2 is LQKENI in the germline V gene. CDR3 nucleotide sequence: TGTGCCAGCTCAGGGCTAGGGGCCTACGAGCAGTACGTC. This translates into CASSGLGAYEQYV.

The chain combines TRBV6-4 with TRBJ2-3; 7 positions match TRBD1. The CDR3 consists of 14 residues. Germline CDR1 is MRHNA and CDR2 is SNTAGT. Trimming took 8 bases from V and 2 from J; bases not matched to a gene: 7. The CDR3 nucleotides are TGTGCCAGCGCCCTGGACAGGAACACAGATACGCAGTATTTT. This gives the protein CASALDRNTDTQYF.

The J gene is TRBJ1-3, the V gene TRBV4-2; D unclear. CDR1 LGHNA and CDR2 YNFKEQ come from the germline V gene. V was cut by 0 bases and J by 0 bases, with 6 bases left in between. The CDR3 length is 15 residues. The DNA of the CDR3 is TGTGCCAGCAGCCAAGACAGGTTCTCTGGAAACACCATATATTTT. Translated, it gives CASSQDRFSGNTIYF.

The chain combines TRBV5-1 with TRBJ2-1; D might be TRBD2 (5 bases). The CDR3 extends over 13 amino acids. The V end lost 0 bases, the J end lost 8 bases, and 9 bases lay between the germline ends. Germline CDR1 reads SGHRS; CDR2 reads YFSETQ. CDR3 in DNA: TGCGCCAGCAGCTTGGAACGGGGTGATGAGCAGTTCTTC. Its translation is CASSLERGDEQFF. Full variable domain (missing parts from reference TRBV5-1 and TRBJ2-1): KAGVTQTPRYLIKTRGQQVTLSCSPISGHRSVSWYQQTPGQGLQFLFEYFSETQRNKGNFPGRFSGRQFSNSRSEMNVSTLELGDSALYLCASSLERGDEQFFGPGTRLTVL.

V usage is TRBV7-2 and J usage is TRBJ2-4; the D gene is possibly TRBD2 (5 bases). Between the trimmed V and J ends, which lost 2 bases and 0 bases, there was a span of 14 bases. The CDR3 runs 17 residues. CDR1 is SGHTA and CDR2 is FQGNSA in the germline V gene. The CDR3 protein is CASSLSRVYSAKNIQYF. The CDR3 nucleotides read TGTGCCAGCAGCTTATCGCGGGTTTACTCAGCCAAAAACATTCAGTACTTC.

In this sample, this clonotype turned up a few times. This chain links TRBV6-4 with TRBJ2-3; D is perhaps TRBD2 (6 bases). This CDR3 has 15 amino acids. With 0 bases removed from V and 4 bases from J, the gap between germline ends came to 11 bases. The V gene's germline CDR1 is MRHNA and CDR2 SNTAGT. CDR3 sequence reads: CASSDSGGSADTQYF. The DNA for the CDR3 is TGTGCCAGCAGTGACTCTGGGGGGTCCGCAGATACGCAGTATTTT.

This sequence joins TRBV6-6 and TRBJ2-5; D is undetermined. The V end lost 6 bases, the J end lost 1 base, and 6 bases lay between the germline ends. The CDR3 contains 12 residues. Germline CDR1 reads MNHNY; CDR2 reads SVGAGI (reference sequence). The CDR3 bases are TGTGCCAGCAGCGAGGCCCAAGAGACCCAGTACTTC. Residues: CASSEAQETQYF.

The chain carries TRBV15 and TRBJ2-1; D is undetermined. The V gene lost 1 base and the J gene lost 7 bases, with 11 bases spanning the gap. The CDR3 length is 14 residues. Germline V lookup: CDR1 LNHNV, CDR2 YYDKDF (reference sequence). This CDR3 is CATSRGWSINEQFF. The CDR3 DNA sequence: TGTGCCACCAGCAGAGGCTGGTCGATTAATGAGCAGTTCTTC.

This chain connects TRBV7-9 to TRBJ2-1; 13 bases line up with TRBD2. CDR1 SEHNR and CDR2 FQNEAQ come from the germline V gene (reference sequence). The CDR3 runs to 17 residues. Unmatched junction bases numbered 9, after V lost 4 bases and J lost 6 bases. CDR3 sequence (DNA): TGTGCCAGCAGCTCCAACCCCAGACTAGCGGGGGGCAATGAGCAGTTCTTC. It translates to CASSSNPRLAGGNEQFF.

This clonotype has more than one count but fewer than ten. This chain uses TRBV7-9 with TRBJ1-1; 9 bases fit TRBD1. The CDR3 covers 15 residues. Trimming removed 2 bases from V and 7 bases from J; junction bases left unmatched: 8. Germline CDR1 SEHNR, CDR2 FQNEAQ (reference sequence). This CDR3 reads CASSLFRDRASEAFF. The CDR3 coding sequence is TGTGCCAGCAGCTTATTCCGGGACAGGGCGAGTGAAGCTTTCTTT.

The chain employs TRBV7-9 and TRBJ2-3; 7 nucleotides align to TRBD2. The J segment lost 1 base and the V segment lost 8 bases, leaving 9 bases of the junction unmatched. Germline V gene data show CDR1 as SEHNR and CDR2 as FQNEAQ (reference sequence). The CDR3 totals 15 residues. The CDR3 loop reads CASSRRRGGTDTQYF. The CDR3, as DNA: TGTGCCAGCTCCCGTCGCCGGGGGGGCACAGATACGCAGTATTTT.